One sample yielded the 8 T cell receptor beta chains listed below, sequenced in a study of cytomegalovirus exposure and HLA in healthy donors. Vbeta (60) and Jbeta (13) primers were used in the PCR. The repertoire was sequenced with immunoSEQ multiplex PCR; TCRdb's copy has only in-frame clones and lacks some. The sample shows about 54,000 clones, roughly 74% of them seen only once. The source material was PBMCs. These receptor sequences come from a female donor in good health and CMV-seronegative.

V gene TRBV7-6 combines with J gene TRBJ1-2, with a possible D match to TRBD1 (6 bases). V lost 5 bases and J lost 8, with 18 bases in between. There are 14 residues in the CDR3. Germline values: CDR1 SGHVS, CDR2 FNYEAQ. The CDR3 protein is CASSGRGSTEGYTF. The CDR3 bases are TGTGCCAGCAGCGGTAGGGGGTCGACTGAGGGCTACACCTTC.

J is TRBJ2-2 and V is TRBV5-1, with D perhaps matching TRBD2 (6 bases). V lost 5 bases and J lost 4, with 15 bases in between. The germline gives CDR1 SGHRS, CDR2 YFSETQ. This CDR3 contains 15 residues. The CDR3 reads CASRQASAGTGELFF. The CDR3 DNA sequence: TGCGCCAGCAGACAGGCCTCAGCGGGCACCGGGGAGCTGTTTTTT.

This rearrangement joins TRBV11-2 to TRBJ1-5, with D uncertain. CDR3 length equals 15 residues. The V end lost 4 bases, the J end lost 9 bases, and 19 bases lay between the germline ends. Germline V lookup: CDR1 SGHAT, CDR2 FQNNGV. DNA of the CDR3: TGTGCCAGCAGCTACAGTGACACTCCCCTGGGGCCCCAGCATTTT. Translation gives CASSYSDTPLGPQHF.

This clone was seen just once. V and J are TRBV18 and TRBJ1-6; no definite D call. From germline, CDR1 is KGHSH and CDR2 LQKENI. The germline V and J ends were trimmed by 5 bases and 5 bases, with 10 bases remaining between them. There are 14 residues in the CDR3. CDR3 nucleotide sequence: TGTGCCAGCTCATCGCAGCGAGATAATTCACCCCTCCACTTT. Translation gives CASSSQRDNSPLHF. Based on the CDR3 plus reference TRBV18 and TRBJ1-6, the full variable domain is NAGVMQNPRHLVRRRGQEARLRCSPMKGHSHVYWYRQLPEEGLKFMVYLQKENIIDESGMPKERFSAEFPKEGPSILRIQQVVRGDSAAYFCASSSQRDNSPLHFGNGTRLTVT.

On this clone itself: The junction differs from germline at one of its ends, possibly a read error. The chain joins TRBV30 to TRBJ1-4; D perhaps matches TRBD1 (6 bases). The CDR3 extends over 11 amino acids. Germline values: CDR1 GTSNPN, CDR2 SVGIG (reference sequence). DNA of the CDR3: TGTGCCTGGACTACAGAGGACAGTAAGGGGTTT. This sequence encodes CAWTTEDSKGF.

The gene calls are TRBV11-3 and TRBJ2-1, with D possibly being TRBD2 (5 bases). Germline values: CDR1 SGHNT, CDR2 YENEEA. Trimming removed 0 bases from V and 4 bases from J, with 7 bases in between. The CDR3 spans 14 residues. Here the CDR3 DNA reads TGTGCCAGCAGCTTAGATGGAGGATACAATGAGCAGTTCTTC. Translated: CASSLDGGYNEQFF.

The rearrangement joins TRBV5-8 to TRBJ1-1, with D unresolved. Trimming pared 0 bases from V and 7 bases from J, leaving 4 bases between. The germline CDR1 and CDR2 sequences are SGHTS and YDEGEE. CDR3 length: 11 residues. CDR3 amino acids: CASSLVVEAFF. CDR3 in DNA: TGTGCCAGCAGCTTGGTAGTTGAAGCTTTCTTT.

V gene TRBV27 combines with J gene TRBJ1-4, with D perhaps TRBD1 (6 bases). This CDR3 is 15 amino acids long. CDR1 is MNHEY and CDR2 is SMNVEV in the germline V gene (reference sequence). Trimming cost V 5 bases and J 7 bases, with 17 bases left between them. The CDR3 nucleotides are TGTGCCAGCAGTACATCACAGGGTACGAGTGAAAAACTGTTTTTT. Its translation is CASSTSQGTSEKLFF.